The clone carrying this T cell receptor beta chain was found many times. Its target is unknown. The CDR3 length is 13 residues. Trimming cost V 0 bases and J 0 bases, with 6 bases left between them. Germline CDR1 reads GTSNPN; CDR2 reads SVGIG (reference sequence). Time point in this sample: newly diagnosed GD, antithyroid drugs for less than 3 months. Extracted PBMC RNA gave rise to the TCR library. Roughly 9 milliliters of peripheral blood went into EDTA tubes. This specimen comes from a study of regulatory T cells in long-lasting Graves disease. For TCR beta, libraries came from iRepertoire HTBI primers and Arm-PCR of CDR3 regions. TCRdb ran MiXCR on the multiplex PCR reads and lists one entry per CDR3 protein. Among 350,000 to 550,000 distinct CDR3 sequences listed, about 14% were seen once. General observations from the study: Newly diagnosed patients shared more than 750 public clonotypes; persistent patients shared approximately 2,900.

These same records also appear under a second study, on T cells in Graves' hyperthyroidism and ophthalmopathy. That paper states: Absent ophthalmopathy progression within 18 months defined stable Graves' hyperthyroidism.

The chain employs TRBV30 and TRBJ2-7; D gene uncertain. The material was peripheral blood mononuclear cells (PBMCs), obtained at new diagnosis, from a patient treated with antithyroid drugs. The sequence derives from a woman aged 50 to 65 with Graves disease. CDR3 nucleotides: TGTGCCTGGAGTGTGAAGGGCTCCTACGAGCAGTACTTC. This gives the protein CAWSVKGSYEQYF. The whole variable domain, filled in from reference TRBV30 and TRBJ2-7, reads SQTIHQWPATLVQPVGSPLSLECTVEGTSNPNLYWYRQAAGRGLQLLFYSVGIGQISSEVPQNLSASRPQDRQFILSSKKLLLSDSGFYLCAWSVKGSYEQYFGPGTRLTVT.